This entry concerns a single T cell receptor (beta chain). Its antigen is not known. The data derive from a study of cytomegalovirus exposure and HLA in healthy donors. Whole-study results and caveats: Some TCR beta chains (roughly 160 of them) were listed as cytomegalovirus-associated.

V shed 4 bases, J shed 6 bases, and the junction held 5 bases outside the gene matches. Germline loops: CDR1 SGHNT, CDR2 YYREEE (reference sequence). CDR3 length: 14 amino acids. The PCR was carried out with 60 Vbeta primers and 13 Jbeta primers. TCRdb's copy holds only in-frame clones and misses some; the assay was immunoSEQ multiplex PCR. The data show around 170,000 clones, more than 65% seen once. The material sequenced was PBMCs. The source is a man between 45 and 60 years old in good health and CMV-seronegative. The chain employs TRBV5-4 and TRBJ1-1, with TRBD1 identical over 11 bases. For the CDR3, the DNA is TGTGCCAGCAGCCTCGGACAGGGGGCCTCTGAAGCTTTCTTT. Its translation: CASSLGQGASEAFF. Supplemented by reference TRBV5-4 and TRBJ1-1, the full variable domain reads ETGVTQSPTHLIKTRGQQVTLRCSSQSGHNTVSWYQQALGQGPQFIFQYYREEENGRGNFPPRFSGLQFPNYSSELNVNALELDDSALYLCASSLGQGASEAFFGQGTRLTVV.